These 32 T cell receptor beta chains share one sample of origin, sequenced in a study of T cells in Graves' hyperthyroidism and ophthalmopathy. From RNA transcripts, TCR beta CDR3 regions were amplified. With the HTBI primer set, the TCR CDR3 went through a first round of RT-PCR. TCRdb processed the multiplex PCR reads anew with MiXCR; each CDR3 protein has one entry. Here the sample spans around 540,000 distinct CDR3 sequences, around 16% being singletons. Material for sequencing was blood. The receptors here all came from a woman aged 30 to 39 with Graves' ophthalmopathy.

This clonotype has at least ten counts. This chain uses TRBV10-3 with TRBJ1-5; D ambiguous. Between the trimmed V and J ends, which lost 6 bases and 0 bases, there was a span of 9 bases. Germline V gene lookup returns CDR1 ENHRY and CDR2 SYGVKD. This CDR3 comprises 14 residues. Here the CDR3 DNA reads TGTGCCATCAGCCTAGAAGATAGCAATCAGCCCCAGCATTTT. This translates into CAISLEDSNQPQHF.

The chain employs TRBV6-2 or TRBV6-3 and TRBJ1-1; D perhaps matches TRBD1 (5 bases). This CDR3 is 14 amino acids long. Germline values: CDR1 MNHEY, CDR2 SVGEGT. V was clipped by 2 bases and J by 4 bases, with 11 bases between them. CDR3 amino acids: CASSYGGLFTEAFF. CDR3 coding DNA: TGTGCCAGCAGTTACGGGGGTCTGTTCACTGAAGCTTTCTTT.

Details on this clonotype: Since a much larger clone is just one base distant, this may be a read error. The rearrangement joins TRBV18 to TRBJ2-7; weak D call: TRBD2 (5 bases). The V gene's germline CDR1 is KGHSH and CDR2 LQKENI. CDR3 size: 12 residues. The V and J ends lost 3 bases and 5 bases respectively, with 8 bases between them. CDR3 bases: TGTGCCAGCTCACCGGCGAGGGACGAGCAGTACTTC. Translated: CASSPARDEQYF. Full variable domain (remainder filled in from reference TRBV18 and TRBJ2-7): NAGVMQNPRHLVRRRGQEARLRCSPMKGHSHVYWYRQLPEEGLKFMVYLQKENIIDESGMPKERFSAEFPKEGPSILRIQQVVRGDSAAYFCASSPARDEQYFGPGTRLTVT.

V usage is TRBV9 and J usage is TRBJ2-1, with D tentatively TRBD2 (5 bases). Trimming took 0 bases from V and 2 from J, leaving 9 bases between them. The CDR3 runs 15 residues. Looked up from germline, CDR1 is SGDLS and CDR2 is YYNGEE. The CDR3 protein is CASSVAGIAYNEQFF. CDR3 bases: TGTGCCAGCAGCGTAGCCGGGATCGCCTACAATGAGCAGTTCTTC.

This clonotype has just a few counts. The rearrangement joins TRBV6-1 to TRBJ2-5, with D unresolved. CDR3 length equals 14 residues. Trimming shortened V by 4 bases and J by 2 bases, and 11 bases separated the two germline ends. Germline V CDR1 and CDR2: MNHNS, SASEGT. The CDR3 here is CASSVFGSQETQYF. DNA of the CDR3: TGTGCCAGCAGTGTGTTCGGGTCACAAGAGACCCAGTACTTC.

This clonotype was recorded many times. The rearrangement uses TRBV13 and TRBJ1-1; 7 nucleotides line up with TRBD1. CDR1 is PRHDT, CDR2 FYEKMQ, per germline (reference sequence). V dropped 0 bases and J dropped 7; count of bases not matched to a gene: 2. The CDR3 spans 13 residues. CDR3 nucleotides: TGTGCCAGCAGCTTAGGGAGACAGGGTGAAGCTTTCTTT. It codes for CASSLGRQGEAFF.

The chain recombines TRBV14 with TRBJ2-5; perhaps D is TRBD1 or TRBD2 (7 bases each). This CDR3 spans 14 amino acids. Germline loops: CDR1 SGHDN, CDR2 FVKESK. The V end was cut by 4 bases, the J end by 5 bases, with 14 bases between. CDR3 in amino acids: CASSRRGRAETQYF. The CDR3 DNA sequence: TGTGCCAGCAGCCGCAGGGGGAGGGCCGAGACCCAGTACTTC.

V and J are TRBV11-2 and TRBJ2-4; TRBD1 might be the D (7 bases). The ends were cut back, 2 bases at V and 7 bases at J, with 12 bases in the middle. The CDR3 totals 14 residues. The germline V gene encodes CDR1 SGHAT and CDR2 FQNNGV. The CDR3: CASSLSQGGNIQYF. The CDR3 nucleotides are TGTGCCAGCAGCTTATCGCAGGGGGGCAACATTCAGTACTTC.

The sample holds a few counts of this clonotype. CDR3 coding DNA: TGTGCCAGCCGACACGGGGATGGAAACACCATATATTTT. Residues: CASRHGDGNTIYF. The chain has TRBV28 and TRBJ1-3; D uncertain. The CDR3 has 13 amino acids. Germline assignment: CDR1 MDHEN and CDR2 SYDVKM. V shed 8 bases and J shed 3 bases, with 11 bases lying between them.

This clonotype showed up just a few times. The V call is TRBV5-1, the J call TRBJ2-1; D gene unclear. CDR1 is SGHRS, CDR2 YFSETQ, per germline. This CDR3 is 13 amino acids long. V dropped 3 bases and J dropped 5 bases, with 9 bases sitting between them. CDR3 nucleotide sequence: TGCGCCAGCAGCTCAATACGTGACAATGAGCAGTTCTTC. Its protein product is CASSSIRDNEQFF. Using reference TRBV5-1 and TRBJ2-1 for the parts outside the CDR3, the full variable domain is KAGVTQTPRYLIKTRGQQVTLSCSPISGHRSVSWYQQTPGQGLQFLFEYFSETQRNKGNFPGRFSGRQFSNSRSEMNVSTLELGDSALYLCASSSIRDNEQFFGPGTRLTVL.

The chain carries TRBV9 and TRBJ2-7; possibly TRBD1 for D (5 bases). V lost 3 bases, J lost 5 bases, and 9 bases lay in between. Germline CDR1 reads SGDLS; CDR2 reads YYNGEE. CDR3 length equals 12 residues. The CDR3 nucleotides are TGTGCCAGCAGCGGTGACAGCAACGAGCAGTACTTC. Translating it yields CASSGDSNEQYF.

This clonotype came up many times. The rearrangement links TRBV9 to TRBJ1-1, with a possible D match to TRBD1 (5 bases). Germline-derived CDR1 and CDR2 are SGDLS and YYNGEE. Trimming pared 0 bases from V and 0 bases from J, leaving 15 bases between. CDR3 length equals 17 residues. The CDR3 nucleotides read TGTGCCAGCAGCGTAGACCCCCTTGGGGGGGTGAACACTGAAGCTTTCTTT. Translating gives CASSVDPLGGVNTEAFF.

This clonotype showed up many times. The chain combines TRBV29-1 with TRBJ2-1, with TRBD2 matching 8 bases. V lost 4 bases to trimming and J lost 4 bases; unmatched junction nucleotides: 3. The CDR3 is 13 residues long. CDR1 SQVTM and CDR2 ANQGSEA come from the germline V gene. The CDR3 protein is CSVVASGYNEQFF. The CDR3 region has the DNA TGCAGCGTTGTGGCTAGCGGGTACAATGAGCAGTTCTTC.

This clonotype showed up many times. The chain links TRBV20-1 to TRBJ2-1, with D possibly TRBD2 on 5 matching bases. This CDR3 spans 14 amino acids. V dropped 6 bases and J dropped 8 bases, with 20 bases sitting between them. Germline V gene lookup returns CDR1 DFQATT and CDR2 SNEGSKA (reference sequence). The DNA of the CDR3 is TGCAGTGCGGAAATGCCTACTAGGTTCGATGAGCAGTTCTTC. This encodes CSAEMPTRFDEQFF.

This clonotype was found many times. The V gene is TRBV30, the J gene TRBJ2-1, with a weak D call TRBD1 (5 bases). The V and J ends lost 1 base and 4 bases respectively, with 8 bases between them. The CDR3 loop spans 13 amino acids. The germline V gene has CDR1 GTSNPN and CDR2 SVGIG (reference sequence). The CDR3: CAWSGGGYNEQFF. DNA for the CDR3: TGTGCCTGGAGTGGGGGCGGATACAATGAGCAGTTCTTC.

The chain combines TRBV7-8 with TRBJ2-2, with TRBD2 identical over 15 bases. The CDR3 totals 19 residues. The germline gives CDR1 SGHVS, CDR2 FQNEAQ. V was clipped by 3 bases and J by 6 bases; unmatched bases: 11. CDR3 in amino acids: CASSLSPGLAGGRAGELFF. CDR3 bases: TGTGCCAGCAGCTTGAGCCCGGGACTAGCGGGAGGTAGGGCCGGGGAGCTGTTTTTT.

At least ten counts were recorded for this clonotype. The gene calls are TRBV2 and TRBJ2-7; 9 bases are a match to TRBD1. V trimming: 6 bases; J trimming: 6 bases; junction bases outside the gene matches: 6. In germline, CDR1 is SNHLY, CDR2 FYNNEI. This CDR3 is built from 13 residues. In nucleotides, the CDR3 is TGTGCCAGCAGCTGGACAGGGGTAGGCGAGCAGTACTTC. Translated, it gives CASSWTGVGEQYF.

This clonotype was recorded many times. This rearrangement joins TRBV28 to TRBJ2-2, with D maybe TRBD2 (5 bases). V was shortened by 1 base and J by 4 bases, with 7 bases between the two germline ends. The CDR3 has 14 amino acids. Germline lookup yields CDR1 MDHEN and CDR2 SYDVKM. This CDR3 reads CASSLLGSTGELFF. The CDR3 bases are TGTGCCAGCAGTTTATTGGGGAGCACCGGGGAGCTGTTTTTT. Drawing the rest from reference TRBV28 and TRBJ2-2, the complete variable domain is DVKVTQSSRYLVKRTGEKVFLECVQDMDHENMFWYRQDPGLGLRLIYFSYDVKMKEKGDIPEGYSVSREKKERFSLILESASTNQTSMYLCASSLLGSTGELFFGEGSRLTVL.

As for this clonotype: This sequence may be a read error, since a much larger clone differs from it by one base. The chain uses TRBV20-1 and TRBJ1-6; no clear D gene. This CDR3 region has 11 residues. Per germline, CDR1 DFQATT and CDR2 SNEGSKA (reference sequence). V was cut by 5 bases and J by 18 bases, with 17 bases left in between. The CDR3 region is CSAGRSGVPHF. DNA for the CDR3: TGCAGTGCTGGCCGGTCGGGCGTCCCCCACTTT.

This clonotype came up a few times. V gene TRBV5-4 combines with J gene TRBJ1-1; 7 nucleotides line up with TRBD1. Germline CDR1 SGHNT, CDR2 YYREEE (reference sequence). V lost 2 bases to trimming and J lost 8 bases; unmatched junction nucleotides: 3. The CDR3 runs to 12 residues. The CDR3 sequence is CASSFRTGEAFF. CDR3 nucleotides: TGTGCCAGCAGCTTTAGGACAGGAGAAGCTTTCTTT.

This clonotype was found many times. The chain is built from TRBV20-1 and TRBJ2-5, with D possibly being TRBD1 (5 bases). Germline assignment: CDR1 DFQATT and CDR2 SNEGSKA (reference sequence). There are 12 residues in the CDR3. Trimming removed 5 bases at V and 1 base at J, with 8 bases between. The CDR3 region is CSADSLQETQYF. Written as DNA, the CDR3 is TGCAGTGCTGACAGCCTCCAAGAGACCCAGTACTTC.

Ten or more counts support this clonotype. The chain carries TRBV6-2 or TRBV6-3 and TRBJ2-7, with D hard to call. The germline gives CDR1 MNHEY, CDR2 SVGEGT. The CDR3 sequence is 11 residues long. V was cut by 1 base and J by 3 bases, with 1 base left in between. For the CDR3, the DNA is TGTGCCAGCAGTTACTTCTACGAGCAGTACTTC. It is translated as CASSYFYEQYF.

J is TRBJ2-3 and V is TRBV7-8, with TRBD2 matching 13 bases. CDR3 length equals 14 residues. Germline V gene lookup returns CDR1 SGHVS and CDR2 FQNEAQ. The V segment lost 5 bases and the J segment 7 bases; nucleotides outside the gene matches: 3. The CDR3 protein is CASSEGLAGYTQYF. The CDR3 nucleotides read TGTGCCAGCAGCGAGGGACTAGCGGGATATACGCAGTATTTT. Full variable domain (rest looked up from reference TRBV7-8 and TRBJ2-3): GAGVSQSPRYKVAKRGQDVALRCDPISGHVSLFWYQQALGQGPEFLTYFQNEAQLDKSGLPSDRFFAERPEGSVSTLKIQRTQQEDSAVYLCASSEGLAGYTQYFGPGTRLTVL.

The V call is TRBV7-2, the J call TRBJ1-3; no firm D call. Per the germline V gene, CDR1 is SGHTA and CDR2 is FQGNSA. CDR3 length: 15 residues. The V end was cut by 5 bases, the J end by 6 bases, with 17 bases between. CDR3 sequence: CASSPGEFETNTIYF. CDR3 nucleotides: TGTGCCAGCAGCCCCGGGGAGTTTGAGACAAACACCATATATTTT.

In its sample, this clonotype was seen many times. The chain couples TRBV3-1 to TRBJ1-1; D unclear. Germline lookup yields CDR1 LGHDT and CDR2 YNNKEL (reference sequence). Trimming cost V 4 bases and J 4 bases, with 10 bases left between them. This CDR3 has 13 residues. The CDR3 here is CASSRTGVTEAFF. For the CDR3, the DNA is TGTGCCAGCAGCCGAACCGGGGTCACTGAAGCTTTCTTT.

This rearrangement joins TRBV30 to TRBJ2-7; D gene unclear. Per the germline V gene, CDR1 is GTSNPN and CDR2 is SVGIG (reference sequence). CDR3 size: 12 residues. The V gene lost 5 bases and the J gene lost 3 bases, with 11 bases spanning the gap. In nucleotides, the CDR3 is TGTGCCTGGGGGATGGAAAGCTACGAGCAGTACTTC. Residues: CAWGMESYEQYF.

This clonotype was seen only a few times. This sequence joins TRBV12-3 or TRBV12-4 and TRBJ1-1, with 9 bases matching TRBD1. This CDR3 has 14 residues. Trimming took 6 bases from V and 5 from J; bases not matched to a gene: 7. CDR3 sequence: CASRQQGAGTEAFF. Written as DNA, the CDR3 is TGTGCCAGCAGACAACAGGGGGCTGGTACTGAAGCTTTCTTT.

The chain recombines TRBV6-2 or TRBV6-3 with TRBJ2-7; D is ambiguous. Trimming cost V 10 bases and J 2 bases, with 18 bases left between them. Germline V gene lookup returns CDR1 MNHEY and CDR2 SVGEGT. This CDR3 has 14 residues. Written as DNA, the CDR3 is TGTGCCACCTTAAGGGTTGGCGGAGCCTACGAGCAGTACTTC. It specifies CATLRVGGAYEQYF.

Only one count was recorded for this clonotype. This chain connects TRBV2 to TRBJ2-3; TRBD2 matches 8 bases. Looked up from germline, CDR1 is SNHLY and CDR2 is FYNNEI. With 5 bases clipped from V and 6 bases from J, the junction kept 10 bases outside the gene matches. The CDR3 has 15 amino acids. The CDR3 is CASSTRGGGPDTQYF. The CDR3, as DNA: TGTGCCAGCAGTACCCGGGGGGGGGGCCCGGATACGCAGTATTTT.

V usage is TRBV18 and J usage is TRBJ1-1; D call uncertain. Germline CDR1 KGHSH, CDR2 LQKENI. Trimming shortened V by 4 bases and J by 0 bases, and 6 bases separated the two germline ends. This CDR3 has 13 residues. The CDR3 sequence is CASSRAVNTEAFF. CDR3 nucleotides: TGTGCCAGCTCACGGGCGGTGAACACTGAAGCTTTCTTT.

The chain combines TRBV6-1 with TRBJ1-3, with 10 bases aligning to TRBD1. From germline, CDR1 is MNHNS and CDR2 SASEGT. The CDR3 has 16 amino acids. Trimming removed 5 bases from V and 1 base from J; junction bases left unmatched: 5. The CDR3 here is CASSPGTGDSGNTIYF. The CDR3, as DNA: TGTGCCAGCAGTCCCGGGACAGGGGATTCTGGAAACACCATATATTTT.

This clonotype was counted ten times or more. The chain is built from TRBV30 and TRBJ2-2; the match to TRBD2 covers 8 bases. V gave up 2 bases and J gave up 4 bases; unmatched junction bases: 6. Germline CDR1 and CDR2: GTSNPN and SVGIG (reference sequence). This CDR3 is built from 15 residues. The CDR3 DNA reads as TGTGCCTGGAGTTTACTAGCGGAGCCCACCGGGGAGCTGTTTTTT. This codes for CAWSLLAEPTGELFF.